These 29 T cell receptor beta chains came from one sample sequenced in a study of technical replicates of blood from a handful of donors. Generated by immunoSEQ multiplex PCR, the TCRdb table keeps only in-frame clones and is missing some. The sample contains some 87,000 clones, about 96% of which appear only once. Sequences were obtained from T cells isolated from PBMCs. These receptors all come from a human donor in good health.

The V and J genes are TRBV11-2 and TRBJ2-2; D possibly corresponds to TRBD2 (5 bases). CDR1 SGHAT and CDR2 FQNNGV come from the germline V gene. The CDR3 length is 16 residues. V shed 2 bases and J shed 5 bases, with 15 bases lying between them. CDR3 nucleotides: TGTGCCAGCAGCTTATTTTACGGGAAAGTAACCGGGGAGCTGTTTTTT. This encodes CASSLFYGKVTGELFF.

The chain combines TRBV13 with TRBJ2-3; D is perhaps TRBD2 (6 bases). The V gene lost 7 bases and the J gene lost 0 bases, with 8 bases spanning the gap. The germline V gene encodes CDR1 PRHDT and CDR2 FYEKMQ (reference sequence). CDR3 length equals 13 residues. The CDR3 DNA reads TGTGCCAGCACCCGGGAGAGCACAGATACGCAGTATTTT. Protein product: CASTRESTDTQYF.

V and J are TRBV9 and TRBJ1-2; maybe TRBD1 (6 bases). Germline assignment: CDR1 SGDLS and CDR2 YYNGEE. V was clipped by 4 bases and J by 5 bases, with 12 bases between them. This CDR3 has 13 residues. CDR3 residues: CASSLRDTYGYTF. The CDR3 region has the DNA TGTGCCAGCAGCCTCCGGGACACGTATGGCTACACCTTC.

The J gene is TRBJ1-1, the V gene TRBV28; TRBD1 aligns across 7 bases. This CDR3 has 14 residues. Germline V gene sequence: CDR1 MDHEN, CDR2 SYDVKM. The V segment lost 5 bases and the J segment 1 base; nucleotides outside the gene matches: 4. DNA of the CDR3: TGTGCCAGCAGTAAGCCAGGGGGGAACACTGAAGCTTTCTTT. Amino acids: CASSKPGGNTEAFF.

The CDR3 bases are TGCGCCAGCAGCCCAGAGAACAGGGACAGGGGGTTCTACGAGCAGTACTTC. It is translated as CASSPENRDRGFYEQYF. V and J are TRBV5-1 and TRBJ2-7; 11 nucleotides align to TRBD1. The CDR3 spans 17 residues. J was trimmed by 3 bases and V by 4 bases; bases with no gene match: 12. Germline V CDR1 and CDR2: SGHRS, YFSETQ.

The chain employs TRBV5-5 and TRBJ2-7; maybe TRBD1 (5 bases). The V end lost 0 bases, the J end lost 0 bases, and 13 bases lay between the germline ends. The germline V gene has CDR1 SGHKS and CDR2 YYEKEE (reference sequence). CDR3 length equals 16 residues. CDR3 residues: CASSLALDTSSYEQYF. CDR3 nucleotide sequence: TGTGCCAGCAGCTTGGCCCTGGACACCAGCTCCTACGAGCAGTACTTC.

This chain links TRBV28 with TRBJ2-7, with 13 positions matching TRBD2. The CDR3 contains 15 residues. Germline CDR1 is MDHEN and CDR2 is SYDVKM. The V segment lost 5 bases and the J segment 7 bases; nucleotides outside the gene matches: 8. CDR3 residues: CASSPWTSGSSEQYF. CDR3 in DNA: TGTGCCAGCAGTCCCTGGACTAGCGGGAGTAGTGAGCAGTACTTC.

The gene calls are TRBV20-1 and TRBJ2-7; D remains ambiguous. Germline loops: CDR1 DFQATT, CDR2 SNEGSKA (reference sequence). V was pared by 6 bases and J by 6 bases, with 9 bases between. This CDR3 contains 10 residues. CDR3 sequence: CSAYYGEQYF. The CDR3 DNA reads TGCAGTGCCTATTATGGCGAGCAGTACTTC.

V usage is TRBV5-1 and J usage is TRBJ2-5; D is undetermined. Between the trimmed V and J ends, which lost 2 bases and 3 bases, there was a span of 11 bases. The CDR3 is made up of 14 amino acids. The germline gives CDR1 SGHRS, CDR2 YFSETQ. For the CDR3, the DNA is TGCGCCAGCAGCTTATTGCGGTCAGAAGAGACCCAGTACTTC. Encoded protein: CASSLLRSEETQYF. Based on the CDR3 plus reference TRBV5-1 and TRBJ2-5, the full variable domain is KAGVTQTPRYLIKTRGQQVTLSCSPISGHRSVSWYQQTPGQGLQFLFEYFSETQRNKGNFPGRFSGRQFSNSRSEMNVSTLELGDSALYLCASSLLRSEETQYFGPGTRLLVL.

The chain is built from TRBV9 and TRBJ1-2; TRBD1 aligns across 7 bases. Unmatched junction bases numbered 4, after V lost 3 bases and J lost 8 bases. The CDR3 has 12 amino acids. The germline gives CDR1 SGDLS, CDR2 YYNGEE. In DNA, the CDR3 is TGTGCCAGCAGCGCCAGGGGGAACGGCTACACCTTC. It yields the protein CASSARGNGYTF.

This clone came up once. This sequence joins TRBV18 and TRBJ1-4; tentatively, D is TRBD1 (5 bases). Germline V lookup: CDR1 KGHSH, CDR2 LQKENI. V lost 6 bases to trimming and J lost 0 bases, with 8 bases between them. The CDR3 loop spans 14 amino acids. CDR3 coding DNA: TGTGCCAGCTCCCAGACAGCAACTAATGAAAAACTGTTTTTT. It specifies CASSQTATNEKLFF. Based on the CDR3 plus reference TRBV18 and TRBJ1-4, the full variable domain is NAGVMQNPRHLVRRRGQEARLRCSPMKGHSHVYWYRQLPEEGLKFMVYLQKENIIDESGMPKERFSAEFPKEGPSILRIQQVVRGDSAAYFCASSQTATNEKLFFGSGTQLSVL.

The gene calls are TRBV2 and TRBJ2-2; 7 bases align to TRBD1. V shed 6 bases and J 0 bases; nucleotides not matched to a gene: 10. The V gene's germline CDR1 is SNHLY and CDR2 FYNNEI. The CDR3 length is 17 residues. The CDR3 region is CASSADRERANTGELFF. CDR3 DNA sequence: TGTGCCAGCAGCGCAGACAGGGAACGCGCGAACACCGGGGAGCTGTTTTTT.

The chain has TRBV6-5 and TRBJ1-5; the D gene is possibly TRBD1 (5 bases). Germline CDR1 and CDR2: MNHEY and SVGAGI. The V end was cut by 0 bases, the J end by 7 bases, with 13 bases between. The CDR3 has 15 residues. The CDR3 coding sequence is TGTGCCAGCAGTTACTCGAAAGGGGTAGGACAGCCCCAGCATTTT. This sequence encodes CASSYSKGVGQPQHF.

The rearrangement uses TRBV27 and TRBJ2-7, with 7 bases lining up with TRBD1. The CDR3 contains 14 residues. After removal of 2 bases from V and 6 bases from J, the junction contained 7 bases not matched to a gene. Germline V gene data show CDR1 as MNHEY and CDR2 as SMNVEV (reference sequence). The CDR3 loop reads CASSLARQGTEQYF. The CDR3 region has the DNA TGTGCCAGCAGTTTAGCCCGACAGGGTACCGAGCAGTACTTC.

The chain carries TRBV11-2 and TRBJ2-1, with D possibly TRBD2 on 5 matching bases. V lost 2 bases and J 8 bases, leaving 13 bases between the germline ends. CDR3 length equals 14 residues. Germline V gives CDR1 SGHAT, CDR2 FQNNGV. The chain's CDR3 is CASSLSIAIDEQFF. CDR3 DNA sequence: TGTGCCAGCAGCTTATCGATAGCGATCGATGAGCAGTTCTTC.

The chain has TRBV13 and TRBJ2-6; D possibly corresponds to TRBD2 (5 bases). The V end lost 5 bases, the J end lost 4 bases, and 6 bases lay between the germline ends. The CDR3 has 13 residues. Germline lookup yields CDR1 PRHDT and CDR2 FYEKMQ (reference sequence). CDR3 bases: TGTGCCAGCAGCCCGGGGGGGGCCAACGTCCTGACTTTC. It specifies CASSPGGANVLTF.

The CDR3: CASSIDGAGRQDTIYF. As DNA, the CDR3 is TGTGCCAGTAGTATAGATGGGGCAGGACGCCAGGACACCATATATTTT. The V call is TRBV19, the J call TRBJ1-3, with D tentatively TRBD1 (5 bases). Looked up from germline, CDR1 is LNHDA and CDR2 is SQIVND (reference sequence). CDR3 length: 16 amino acids. The V and J ends lost 0 bases and 8 bases respectively, with 17 bases between them.

CDR3 in amino acids: CASRSGVKGTEAFF. CDR3 nucleotide sequence: TGTGCCAGCAGGTCAGGGGTTAAAGGGACTGAAGCTTTCTTT. The chain uses TRBV7-9 and TRBJ1-1, with TRBD1 as a possible D gene (6 bases). Per germline, CDR1 SEHNR and CDR2 FQNEAQ (reference sequence). V shed 6 bases and J shed 5 bases, with 16 bases lying between them. The CDR3 spans 14 residues.

Of note for this clone: Mismatch with germline at one junction end may stem from a read error. This chain uses TRBV5-3 with TRBJ1-5; TRBD1 is a possible D gene (6 bases). TRBV5-3 is assigned to the ORF class and has an uncertain function. This CDR3 region has 12 residues. This chain's CDR3 is CARSLLQGAMDF. Written as DNA, the CDR3 is TGTGCCAGAAGCTTGTTACAGGGAGCCATGGATTTT.

This chain links TRBV27 with TRBJ1-1; 10 bases are shared with TRBD1. V trimming: 0 bases; J trimming: 1 base; junction bases outside the gene matches: 2. The CDR3 runs to 16 residues. Germline V gives CDR1 MNHEY, CDR2 SMNVEV (reference sequence). As DNA, the CDR3 is TGTGCCAGCAGTTTATCTCGACAGGGGGCGAACACTGAAGCTTTCTTT. Its protein is CASSLSRQGANTEAFF.

The chain combines TRBV27 with TRBJ1-5; D ambiguous. Trimming stripped 3 bases from V and 5 bases from J, with 14 bases between. The CDR3 extends over 15 amino acids. Germline CDR1 MNHEY, CDR2 SMNVEV (reference sequence). The CDR3 protein is CASSFSSEGDQPQHF. The CDR3 DNA sequence: TGTGCCAGCAGTTTTTCTAGTGAGGGAGATCAGCCCCAGCATTTT.

The chain couples TRBV19 to TRBJ2-1; a weak D match, TRBD1 (6 bases). CDR1 is LNHDA, CDR2 SQIVND, per germline (reference sequence). The CDR3 loop spans 14 amino acids. V was pared by 7 bases and J by 2 bases, with 12 bases between. The CDR3 nucleotides read TGTGCCAGTAACCCAGCAGGGGCCTACAATGAGCAGTTCTTC. Translation: CASNPAGAYNEQFF.

This rearrangement joins TRBV2 to TRBJ2-5; D remains ambiguous. The V gene's germline CDR1 is SNHLY and CDR2 FYNNEI. CDR3 length: 11 residues. V was shortened by 7 bases and J by 3 bases, with 6 bases between the two germline ends. DNA for the CDR3: TGTGCCAGCACAGGTGAAGAGACCCAGTACTTC. This sequence encodes CASTGEETQYF.

The rearrangement uses TRBV4-1 and TRBJ2-7; TRBD1 might be the D (6 bases). Trimming cost V 0 bases and J 0 bases, with 9 bases left between them. Per germline, CDR1 MGHRA and CDR2 YSYEKL. CDR3 length: 15 residues. In DNA, the CDR3 is TGCGCCAGCAGCCAAGATGGGACAAACTCCTACGAGCAGTACTTC. This encodes CASSQDGTNSYEQYF.

CDR3 nucleotide sequence: TGTGCCAGCAGCTTTTTCAGCGATGGGACCGGGGAGCTGTTTTTT. This encodes CASSFFSDGTGELFF. This sequence joins TRBV9 and TRBJ2-2; D is unresolved. This CDR3 contains 15 residues. Trimming shortened V by 4 bases and J by 5 bases, and 15 bases separated the two germline ends. CDR1 and CDR2 from the germline V gene are SGDLS and YYNGEE.

The chain is built from TRBV30 and TRBJ2-1; 8 positions agree with TRBD2. Germline loops: CDR1 GTSNPN, CDR2 SVGIG (reference sequence). The length of the CDR3 is 15 residues. V gave up 3 bases and J gave up 3 bases; unmatched junction bases: 7. CDR3 in DNA: TGTGCCTGGAGCCTCGGGAGGGCCATCTACAATGAGCAGTTCTTC. Translation: CAWSLGRAIYNEQFF.

The count of this clone is one. The V gene is TRBV27, the J gene TRBJ1-4, with 8 bases aligning to TRBD1. This CDR3 has 15 residues. J was trimmed by 8 bases and V by 4 bases; bases with no gene match: 9. Germline V lookup: CDR1 MNHEY, CDR2 SMNVEV (reference sequence). CDR3 region: CASSSWTGFWEKLFF. The DNA of the CDR3 is TGTGCCAGCAGTTCCTGGACAGGGTTTTGGGAAAAACTGTTTTTT.

CDR3: CASSITSSYEQYF. As DNA, the CDR3 is TGTGCCAGTAGTATAACTAGTTCCTACGAGCAGTACTTC. The rearrangement links TRBV19 to TRBJ2-7; D is perhaps TRBD2 (5 bases). Trimming removed 2 bases from V and 1 base from J, with 6 bases in between. CDR1 and CDR2 (germline): LNHDA, SQIVND (reference sequence). The CDR3 is made up of 13 amino acids.

The V gene is TRBV10-3, the J gene TRBJ1-2, with D perhaps matching TRBD1 (5 bases). Germline-derived CDR1 and CDR2 are ENHRY and SYGVKD. V was pared by 7 bases and J by 8 bases, with 17 bases between. The CDR3 consists of 13 residues. The CDR3 loop is CAITLTVGGGYTF. The CDR3 region has the DNA TGTGCCATCACTTTGACAGTAGGCGGCGGCTACACCTTC.